The 16 T cell receptor beta chains given below trace back to one sample, sequenced in a study of T cell changes during pregnancy in multiple sclerosis. Profiled with immunoSEQ multiplex PCR; TCRdb holds only in-frame clones, not every one. Found here are some 77,000 clones, around nine tenths of them singletons; the top ten hold around 2.2%. Specimen: peripheral blood, collected in the second trimester of pregnancy. Receptor source: a female donor in good health, enrolled as a control in a pregnancy study.

CDR3 amino acids: CASSQATENSNQPQHF. CDR3 DNA sequence: TGCGCCAGCAGCCAAGCGACAGAAAATAGCAATCAGCCCCAGCATTTT. This chain joins TRBV4-3 and TRBJ1-5, with a possible D match to TRBD1 (5 bases). Germline-derived CDR1 and CDR2 are LGHNA and YSLEER. The CDR3 runs 16 residues. The ends were cut back, 1 base at V and 0 bases at J, with 10 bases in the middle.

The DNA for the CDR3 is TGTGCCAGCAGTTTCCGACAAGGCGGGGACACCATATATTTT. It codes for CASSFRQGGDTIYF. The chain carries TRBV28 and TRBJ1-3; D call uncertain. This CDR3 spans 14 amino acids. The germline V and J ends were trimmed by 3 bases and 8 bases, with 14 bases remaining between them. CDR1 MDHEN and CDR2 SYDVKM come from the germline V gene.

The chain has TRBV7-2 and TRBJ2-1; 7 bases fit TRBD2. Germline CDR1 reads SGHTA; CDR2 reads FQGNSA. Trimming took 2 bases from V and 0 from J; bases not matched to a gene: 13. The CDR3 covers 19 residues. The CDR3 DNA sequence: TGTGCCAGCAGCTTACGGTTCGATCCGGGGGGTGGCTCCTACAATGAGCAGTTCTTC. As protein: CASSLRFDPGGGSYNEQFF.

CDR3: CARPPVGLAGVPSYNEQFF. The CDR3, as DNA: TGTGCCAGACCCCCTGTGGGACTAGCGGGGGTGCCCTCCTACAATGAGCAGTTCTTC. The chain recombines TRBV6-4 with TRBJ2-1, with 14 bases matching TRBD2. With V trimmed by 9 bases and J by 0 bases, 13 bases remained unmatched. The germline gives CDR1 MRHNA, CDR2 SNTAGT. This CDR3 is built from 19 residues.

This clone was seen only once. In nucleotides, the CDR3 is TGTGCCAGCAGCTTGTTTGAACAGGGGCATGGCTACACCTTC. This translates into CASSLFEQGHGYTF. The J gene is TRBJ1-2, the V gene TRBV5-6, with 7 bases lining up with TRBD1. The V gene end was trimmed by 1 base and the J gene end by 6 bases; junction bases not matched to a gene: 6. Per germline, CDR1 SGHDT and CDR2 YYEEEE. The CDR3 loop spans 14 amino acids.

This chain connects TRBV7-9 to TRBJ2-7; D is undetermined. There are 18 residues in the CDR3. With 4 bases removed from V and 3 bases from J, the gap between germline ends came to 25 bases. Germline CDR1 is SEHNR and CDR2 is FQNEAQ (reference sequence). The CDR3 region has the DNA TGTGCCAGCAGCTCACACTTGAAGCAGGCCGGAACTGTCTACGAGCAGTACTTC. Encoded protein: CASSSHLKQAGTVYEQYF. Based on the CDR3 plus reference TRBV7-9 and TRBJ2-7, the full variable domain is DTGVSQNPRHKITKRGQNVTFRCDPISEHNRLYWYRQTLGQGPEFLTYFQNEAQLEKSRLLSDRFSAERPKGSFSTLEIQRTEQGDSAMYLCASSSHLKQAGTVYEQYFGPGTRLTVT.

The gene calls are TRBV5-1 and TRBJ1-2; D is ambiguous. This CDR3 has 14 residues. Trimming left V 0 bases short and J 2 bases short, with 8 bases between. CDR1 is SGHRS and CDR2 is YFSETQ in the germline V gene. The CDR3 region has the DNA TGCGCCAGCAGCTTGGTGGGCGAGAACTATGGCTACACCTTC. Translation: CASSLVGENYGYTF.

This clone was recorded only once. V usage is TRBV5-1 and J usage is TRBJ2-5; 8 bases match TRBD2. V gave up 3 bases and J gave up 4 bases; unmatched junction bases: 5. Germline V gives CDR1 SGHRS, CDR2 YFSETQ. This CDR3 comprises 14 residues. The CDR3 region is CASSSPGGRETQYF. The CDR3 DNA sequence: TGCGCCAGCAGCTCACCGGGGGGGAGAGAGACCCAGTACTTC.

The CDR3 is CASSLVQYSPLHF. The CDR3 DNA follows: TGTGCCAGCAGCTTAGTCCAGTATTCACCCCTCCACTTT. V and J are TRBV11-1 and TRBJ1-6, with no clear D. V gave up 1 base and J gave up 8 bases, with 6 bases separating them. Germline V gives CDR1 SGHAT, CDR2 FQDESV (reference sequence). The CDR3 totals 13 residues.

As DNA, the CDR3 is TGTGCCAGCAGCCAACAATCTGAAGCTTTCTTT. Its protein product is CASSQQSEAFF. This chain joins TRBV6-5 and TRBJ1-1; no reliable D call. This CDR3 is built from 11 residues. V shed 6 bases and J shed 6 bases, with 8 bases lying between them. From germline, CDR1 is MNHEY and CDR2 SVGAGI.

The chain links TRBV19 to TRBJ1-3; D is uncertain. Germline lookup yields CDR1 LNHDA and CDR2 SQIVND (reference sequence). The CDR3 sequence is 13 residues long. Deletions cut 7 bases from V and 10 bases from J, with 17 bases between. In DNA form, the CDR3 reads TGTGCCAGTACCCCCGAGCCAGGCAGGACCATATATTTT. Encoded protein: CASTPEPGRTIYF.

This sequence joins TRBV19 and TRBJ1-4; 10 bases agree with TRBD1. CDR1 is LNHDA, CDR2 SQIVND, per germline (reference sequence). The length of the CDR3 is 16 residues. J lost 8 bases, V lost 5 bases, and 11 bases had no gene match. The CDR3 coding sequence is TGTGCCAGTAGTGCCCTTGAGGGACAGGGGTTAGAAAAACTGTTTTTT. Protein sequence: CASSALEGQGLEKLFF.

The chain carries TRBV7-9 and TRBJ1-6, with D possibly matching TRBD1 (6 bases). CDR3 length equals 13 residues. Germline-derived CDR1 and CDR2 are SEHNR and FQNEAQ (reference sequence). Deletions cut 1 base from V and 12 bases from J, with 10 bases between. This CDR3 is CASSLEGGLPLHF. The CDR3 DNA follows: TGTGCCAGCAGCTTAGAAGGGGGTTTACCCCTCCACTTT.

V is TRBV9 and J is TRBJ1-2; 8 bases align to TRBD1. There are 13 residues in the CDR3. V was pared by 3 bases and J by 9 bases, with 7 bases of the junction left unmatched. From germline, CDR1 is SGDLS and CDR2 YYNGEE. The CDR3 region has the DNA TGTGCCAGCAGCGCGGACAGGGTGATTAGCTACACCTTC. Encoded protein: CASSADRVISYTF.

The chain is built from TRBV25-1 and TRBJ1-2; D is ambiguous. Trimming removed 2 bases at V and 2 bases at J, with 12 bases between. From germline, CDR1 is MGHDK and CDR2 SYGVNS. The CDR3 sequence is 15 residues long. As DNA, the CDR3 is TGTGCCAGCAGTGAAAAACCAGGTGAAAACTATGGCTACACCTTC. This encodes CASSEKPGENYGYTF.

The rearrangement joins TRBV27 to TRBJ1-5, with a tentative D call TRBD1 (6 bases). The CDR3 spans 13 residues. V was shortened by 5 bases and J by 4 bases, with 9 bases between the two germline ends. The germline V gene encodes CDR1 MNHEY and CDR2 SMNVEV (reference sequence). CDR3: CASSPTGNQPQHF. CDR3 in DNA: TGTGCCAGCAGTCCCACAGGGAATCAGCCCCAGCATTTT.